Sequencing of this T cell receptor beta chain was carried out in a study of T-cell reconstitution after alpha-beta-depleted transplantation in children. Germline CDR1 reads SGHRS; CDR2 reads YFSETQ. This CDR3 is 15 amino acids long. V lost 1 base and J 3 bases, leaving 11 bases between the germline ends. For TCRbeta, the library was prepared with unique molecular identifiers. TCRdb ran MiXCR on the PCR reads and lists one entry per CDR3 protein. The sample consists of 350,000 to 400,000 distinct CDR3 sequences, roughly 15% of them appearing once. The sample in question was PBMCs, obtained from the stem cell graft. The chain recombines TRBV5-1 with TRBJ2-1; tentative D call: TRBD2 (6 bases). The source is a human donor who donated a stem cell graft to a child with Fanconi anemia. CDR3 DNA sequence: TGCGCCAGCAGCTTGCTGGAGGGGTACTACAATGAGCAGTTCTTC. This sequence encodes CASSLLEGYYNEQFF. Based on the CDR3 plus reference TRBV5-1 and TRBJ2-1, the full variable domain is KAGVTQTPRYLIKTRGQQVTLSCSPISGHRSVSWYQQTPGQGLQFLFEYFSETQRNKGNFPGRFSGRQFSNSRSEMNVSTLELGDSALYLCASSLLEGYYNEQFFGPGTRLTVL.